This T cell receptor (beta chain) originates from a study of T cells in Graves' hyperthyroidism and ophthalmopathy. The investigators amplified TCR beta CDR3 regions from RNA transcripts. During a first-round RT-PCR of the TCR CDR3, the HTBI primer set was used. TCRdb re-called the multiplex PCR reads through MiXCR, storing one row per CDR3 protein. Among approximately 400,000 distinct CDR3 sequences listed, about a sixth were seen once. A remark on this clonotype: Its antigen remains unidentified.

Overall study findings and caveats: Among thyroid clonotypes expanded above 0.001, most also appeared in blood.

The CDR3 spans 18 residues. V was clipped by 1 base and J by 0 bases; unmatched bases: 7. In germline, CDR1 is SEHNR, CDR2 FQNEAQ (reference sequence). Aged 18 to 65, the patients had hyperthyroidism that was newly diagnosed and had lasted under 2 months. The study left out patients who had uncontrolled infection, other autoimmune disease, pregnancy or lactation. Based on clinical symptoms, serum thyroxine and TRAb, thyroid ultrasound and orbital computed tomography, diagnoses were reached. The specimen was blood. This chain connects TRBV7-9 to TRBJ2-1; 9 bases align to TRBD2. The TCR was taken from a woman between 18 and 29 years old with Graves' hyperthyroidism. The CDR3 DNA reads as TGTGCCAGCAGCTTAGAAGCGGGGGGCGCTCCCTCCTACAATGAGCAGTTCTTC. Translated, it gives CASSLEAGGAPSYNEQFF.